The 27 T cell receptor beta chains reported below all come from one sample, sequenced in a study of OX40 agonist ivuxolimab in advanced cancers. Assay: immunoSEQ multiplex PCR; the TCRdb copy retains only in-frame clones and omits some. The sample has about 74,000 clones, about 81% seen once. The sample was CD4+ or CD8+ T cells sorted from blood, taken in a trial of the OX40 agonist ivuxolimab. These receptors were obtained from an adult with an advanced solid tumor such as melanoma, head and neck, liver or kidney cancer.

The V and J genes are TRBV7-2 and TRBJ2-5; TRBD2 aligns across 7 bases. Unmatched junction bases numbered 6, after V lost 6 bases and J lost 5 bases. Germline-derived CDR1 and CDR2 are SGHTA and FQGNSA. The CDR3 contains 13 residues. CDR3 DNA sequence: TGTGCCAGCAGACGGGGGAGGGAGGAGACCCAGTACTTC. Amino acids: CASRRGREETQYF.

The chain is built from TRBV27 and TRBJ2-7; 10 nucleotides line up with TRBD2. The junction had 4 bases not matched to a gene; V was cut back by 2 bases and J by 3 bases. Germline loops: CDR1 MNHEY, CDR2 SMNVEV (reference sequence). The CDR3 is made up of 15 amino acids. This CDR3 is CASSLKPSGSYEQYF. The CDR3 DNA is TGTGCCAGCAGTTTAAAGCCTAGCGGGAGCTACGAGCAGTACTTC.

The chain employs TRBV10-3 and TRBJ2-2; D ambiguous. The CDR3 is 16 residues long. V was cut by 0 bases and J by 3 bases, with 11 bases left in between. Per the germline V gene, CDR1 is ENHRY and CDR2 is SYGVKD. The CDR3 loop is CAISESKQADTGELFF. DNA for the CDR3: TGTGCCATCAGTGAGTCGAAGCAGGCGGACACCGGGGAGCTGTTTTTT.

The chain carries TRBV7-9 and TRBJ2-3; 8 bases are a match to TRBD2. This CDR3 contains 16 residues. From germline, CDR1 is SEHNR and CDR2 FQNEAQ (reference sequence). Losses at the gene ends were 5 bases for V and 4 bases for J; bases not matched to a gene: 11. Written as DNA, the CDR3 is TGTGCCAGCAGCGGAGGGACTAGGCTATTACCAGATACGCAGTATTTT. It yields the protein CASSGGTRLLPDTQYF.

The V and J genes are TRBV27 and TRBJ1-6; D might be TRBD1 (6 bases). The V end was cut by 6 bases, the J end by 9 bases, with 18 bases between. The CDR3 has 15 residues. Germline V gene data show CDR1 as MNHEY and CDR2 as SMNVEV (reference sequence). The CDR3 region is CASRSPGALTSPLHF. The CDR3 nucleotides are TGTGCCAGCAGGTCGCCAGGGGCTCTTACTTCACCCCTCCACTTT.

This clone was observed once. The gene calls are TRBV6-4 and TRBJ2-2, with D tentatively TRBD1 (7 bases). In germline, CDR1 is MRHNA, CDR2 SNTAGT. V was trimmed by 6 bases and J by 4 bases, leaving 18 bases between them. The CDR3 is 16 amino acids. CDR3 sequence: CASSHGAGGSTGELFF. CDR3 sequence (DNA): TGTGCCAGCAGCCACGGGGCAGGGGGGAGCACCGGGGAGCTGTTTTTT.

This clone was seen only a few times. V is TRBV6-1 and J is TRBJ2-2, with no clear D. The CDR3 is 13 amino acids. Per germline, CDR1 MNHNS and CDR2 SASEGT. V was shortened by 7 bases and J by 3 bases, with 9 bases between the two germline ends. The CDR3 reads CASNEDDTGELFF. CDR3 bases: TGTGCCAGCAACGAGGATGACACCGGGGAGCTGTTTTTT.

The chain uses TRBV27 and TRBJ1-1, with 8 bases identical to TRBD1. CDR1 and CDR2 (germline): MNHEY, SMNVEV (reference sequence). There are 18 residues in the CDR3. The V and J ends lost 5 bases and 3 bases, in that order; junction bases with no gene match: 17. CDR3 loop: CASSDRDRPRNAYTEAFF. For the CDR3, the DNA is TGTGCCAGCAGTGACCGGGACAGGCCCCGTAATGCTTACACTGAAGCTTTCTTT.

There are a few counts of this clone. CDR3 protein: CASSPDGSGASGNTIYF. The CDR3 DNA reads TGTGCCAGCTCACCGGACGGTTCGGGGGCTAGTGGAAACACCATATATTTT. The rearrangement links TRBV18 to TRBJ1-3; tentatively, D is TRBD1 (6 bases). CDR3 length: 17 amino acids. V lost 3 bases to trimming and J lost 3 bases, with 18 bases between them. In germline, CDR1 is KGHSH, CDR2 LQKENI.

The rearrangement joins TRBV7-2 to TRBJ2-1; perhaps TRBD2 as D (6 bases). Trimming took 5 bases from V and 12 from J, leaving 14 bases between them. Germline CDR1 SGHTA, CDR2 FQGNSA. The CDR3 length is 12 residues. CDR3 in amino acids: CASSLGTGGQFF. CDR3 DNA: TGTGCCAGCAGCCTCGGGACTGGCGGGCAGTTCTTC.

This chain uses TRBV7-2 with TRBJ2-6; D gene unclear. This CDR3 is built from 14 residues. V was clipped by 5 bases and J by 0 bases, with 5 bases between them. Looked up from germline, CDR1 is SGHTA and CDR2 is FQGNSA. The CDR3, as DNA: TGTGCCAGCAGCAGGGTCTCTGGGGCCAACGTCCTGACTTTC. It specifies CASSRVSGANVLTF. Based on the CDR3 plus reference TRBV7-2 and TRBJ2-6, the full variable domain is GAGVSQSPSNKVTEKGKDVELRCDPISGHTALYWYRQSLGQGLEFLIYFQGNSAPDKSGLPSDRFSAERTGGSVSTLTIQRTQQEDSAVYLCASSRVSGANVLTFGAGSRLTVL.

The gene calls are TRBV28 and TRBJ1-1, with D perhaps TRBD1 (6 bases). Trimming stripped 3 bases from V and 0 bases from J, with 14 bases between. CDR1 MDHEN and CDR2 SYDVKM come from the germline V gene. The CDR3 spans 16 residues. The CDR3 spells CASSFETGPMNTEAFF. The CDR3, as DNA: TGTGCCAGCAGTTTTGAGACAGGCCCCATGAACACTGAAGCTTTCTTT.

The V call is TRBV25-1, the J call TRBJ2-1; 10 nucleotides align to TRBD1. This CDR3 comprises 15 residues. The V and J ends lost 8 bases and 0 bases, in that order; junction bases with no gene match: 4. Germline lookup yields CDR1 MGHDK and CDR2 SYGVNS. The CDR3 reads CASARDRGSYNEQFF. The CDR3, as DNA: TGTGCCAGCGCCCGGGACAGGGGCTCCTACAATGAGCAGTTCTTC. The full variable domain, rest sourced from reference TRBV25-1 and TRBJ2-1, is EADIYQTPRYLVIGTGKKITLECSQTMGHDKMYWYQQDPGMELHLIHYSYGVNSTEKGDLSSESTVSRIRTEHFPLTLESARPSHTSQYLCASARDRGSYNEQFFGPGTRLTVL.

This rearrangement joins TRBV5-6 to TRBJ1-4, with TRBD1 identical over 8 bases. This CDR3 has 16 residues. CDR1 and CDR2 from the germline V gene are SGHDT and YYEEEE. V lost 2 bases, J lost 2 bases, and 5 bases stayed unmatched. The CDR3 region has the DNA TGTGCCAGCAGCTTTGGCAGGGGGCGGACTAATGAAAAACTGTTTTTT. This encodes CASSFGRGRTNEKLFF.

This clone appeared once. V and J are TRBV5-1 and TRBJ1-6; D remains unclear. CDR1 and CDR2 from the germline V gene are SGHRS and YFSETQ. The V end lost 2 bases, the J end lost 5 bases, and 8 bases lay between the germline ends. The CDR3 is 14 residues long. CDR3 residues: CASSFEFNNSPLHF. DNA of the CDR3: TGCGCCAGCAGCTTCGAGTTTAATAATTCACCCCTCCACTTT.

The rearrangement joins TRBV27 to TRBJ1-2, with D uncertain. Germline-derived CDR1 and CDR2 are MNHEY and SMNVEV (reference sequence). This CDR3 is built from 14 residues. V lost 2 bases to trimming and J lost 3 bases, with 10 bases between them. The CDR3 protein is CASSLSRTYYGYTF. The CDR3 bases are TGTGCCAGCAGTTTAAGCCGGACGTACTATGGCTACACCTTC.

Only one count was recorded for this clone. V usage is TRBV13 and J usage is TRBJ2-5, with 8 bases lining up with TRBD2. CDR1 is PRHDT, CDR2 FYEKMQ, per germline (reference sequence). The V segment lost 1 base and the J segment 5 bases; nucleotides outside the gene matches: 12. This CDR3 contains 17 residues. In DNA, the CDR3 is TGTGCCAGCAGCTTAGTTGGAGCGGGGGAACTCCGGGAGACCCAGTACTTC. Its translation: CASSLVGAGELRETQYF. The whole variable domain, filled in from reference TRBV13 and TRBJ2-5, reads AAGVIQSPRHLIKEKRETATLKCYPIPRHDTVYWYQQGPGQDPQFLISFYEKMQSDKGSIPDRFSAQQFSDYHSELNMSSLELGDSALYFCASSLVGAGELRETQYFGPGTRLLVL.

V usage is TRBV5-4 and J usage is TRBJ2-5; 9 nucleotides agree with TRBD1. The CDR3 is 16 amino acids. Germline lookup yields CDR1 SGHNT and CDR2 YYREEE (reference sequence). The V gene end was trimmed by 4 bases and the J gene end by 5 bases; junction bases not matched to a gene: 12. The CDR3 reads CASSQAGTGFEETQYF. CDR3 nucleotides: TGTGCCAGCAGCCAGGCCGGGACAGGGTTTGAGGAGACCCAGTACTTC.

This clone has a single count. The rearrangement uses TRBV6-5 and TRBJ1-5; perhaps TRBD1 as D (5 bases). V lost 5 bases and J lost 0, with 11 bases in between. Germline CDR1 MNHEY, CDR2 SVGAGI. The CDR3 runs to 15 residues. CDR3 residues: CASSTGRDSNQPQHF. The CDR3 DNA is TGTGCCAGCAGTACAGGTCGTGATAGCAATCAGCCCCAGCATTTT.

The CDR3: CASSPGGEEYF. CDR3 in DNA: TGTGCCAGCAGCCCCGGCGGGGAAGAGTACTTC. The V and J genes are TRBV7-9 and TRBJ2-7; D may be TRBD2 (6 bases). This CDR3 comprises 11 residues. The V end was cut by 5 bases, the J end by 11 bases, with 13 bases between. Germline assignment: CDR1 SEHNR and CDR2 FQNEAQ (reference sequence).

The V gene is TRBV9, the J gene TRBJ2-5, with 11 positions matching TRBD1. The CDR3 sequence is 16 residues long. Germline CDR1 reads SGDLS; CDR2 reads YYNGEE. V dropped 4 bases and J dropped 3; count of bases not matched to a gene: 8. The CDR3 DNA follows: TGTGCCAGCAGCACCCGGACAGGGGGCGTGGAAGAGACCCAGTACTTC. Translated: CASSTRTGGVEETQYF.

The CDR3, as DNA: TGCAGTGCCCCAAGATACAATGAGCAGTTCTTC. This sequence encodes CSAPRYNEQFF. The chain is built from TRBV20-1 and TRBJ2-1; D ambiguous. CDR3 length: 11 amino acids. The ends were cut back, 6 bases at V and 4 bases at J, with 7 bases in the middle. Per the germline V gene, CDR1 is DFQATT and CDR2 is SNEGSKA (reference sequence).

The chain recombines TRBV7-8 with TRBJ2-2; 7 bases are a match to TRBD1. The length of the CDR3 is 16 residues. The V segment lost 2 bases and the J segment 0 bases; nucleotides outside the gene matches: 3. CDR1 and CDR2 (germline): SGHVS, FQNEAQ. The CDR3 sequence is CASSLLTGANTGELFF. The CDR3 DNA sequence: TGTGCCAGCAGCTTATTAACAGGGGCGAACACCGGGGAGCTGTTTTTT.

The chain links TRBV6-5 to TRBJ2-5, with 9 positions matching TRBD1. This CDR3 has 14 amino acids. V was pared by 8 bases and J by 2 bases, with 6 bases of the junction left unmatched. Per germline, CDR1 MNHEY and CDR2 SVGAGI. The CDR3 DNA follows: TGTGCCAGCCGACAGGGGGTTGTTCAAGAGACCCAGTACTTC. It yields the protein CASRQGVVQETQYF.

The chain has TRBV7-9 and TRBJ2-3, with 7 bases aligning to TRBD1. CDR1 is SEHNR, CDR2 FQNEAQ, per germline (reference sequence). The CDR3 is made up of 15 amino acids. Unmatched junction bases numbered 6, after V lost 5 bases and J lost 1 base. The CDR3 DNA is TGTGCCAGCAGCCCTCGGACAGGACGCACAGATACGCAGTATTTT. This gives the protein CASSPRTGRTDTQYF.

The chain joins TRBV5-5 to TRBJ2-7, with D possibly TRBD2 on 6 matching bases. CDR1 SGHKS and CDR2 YYEKEE come from the germline V gene (reference sequence). The V end was cut by 2 bases, the J end by 3 bases, with 12 bases between. CDR3 size: 14 residues. In nucleotides, the CDR3 is TGTGCCAGCAGCTTAGGAGGGGCCGGCTACGAGCAGTACGTC. Translating it yields CASSLGGAGYEQYV.

The chain couples TRBV10-3 to TRBJ2-3, with 13 bases fitting TRBD2. CDR3 length equals 15 residues. CDR1 is ENHRY, CDR2 SYGVKD, per germline. Trimming removed 10 bases from V and 4 bases from J; junction bases left unmatched: 8. CDR3 loop: CATMTSGGSADTQYF. The CDR3 DNA reads as TGTGCCACCATGACTAGCGGGGGGTCTGCAGATACGCAGTATTTT.